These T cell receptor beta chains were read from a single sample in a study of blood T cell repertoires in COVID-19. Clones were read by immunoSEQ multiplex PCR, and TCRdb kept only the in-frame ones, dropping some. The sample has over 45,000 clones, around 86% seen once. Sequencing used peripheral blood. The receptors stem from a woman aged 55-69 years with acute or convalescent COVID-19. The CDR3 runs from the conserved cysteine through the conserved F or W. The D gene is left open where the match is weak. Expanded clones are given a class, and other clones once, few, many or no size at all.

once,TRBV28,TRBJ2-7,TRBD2,CASSAPSGGAYEQYF,TGTGCCAGCAGTGCCCCTAGCGGGGGGGCCTACGAGCAGTACTTC
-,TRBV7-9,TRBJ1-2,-,CASSLDQVNYGYTF,TGTGCCAGCAGCTTAGATCAGGTTAACTATGGCTACACCTTC
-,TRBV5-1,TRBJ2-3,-,CASSLGEGGTDTQYF,TGCGCCAGCAGCTTAGGCGAGGGCGGGACAGATACGCAGTATTTT
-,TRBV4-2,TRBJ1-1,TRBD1,CASSPRTGVVVGTEAFF,TGTGCCAGCAGCCCTCGGACAGGGGTCGTTGTTGGCACTGAAGCTTTCTTT
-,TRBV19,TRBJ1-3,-,CASIDRGSGNTIYF,TGTGCCAGTATCGATCGGGGCTCTGGAAACACCATATATTTT
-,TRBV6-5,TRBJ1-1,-,CASSHRENTEAFF,TGTGCCAGCTCACACAGGGAGAACACTGAAGCTTTCTTT
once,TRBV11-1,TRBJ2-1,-,CASSLATRNNEQFF,TGTGCCAGCAGCTTAGCGACGAGGAACAATGAGCAGTTCTTC
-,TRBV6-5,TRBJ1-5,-,CASSYSGGDQPQHF,TGTGCCAGCAGTTACTCGGGGGGGGATCAGCCCCAGCATTTT
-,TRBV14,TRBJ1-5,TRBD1,CASRKGQPSDSNQPQHF,TGTGCCAGCAGGAAGGGACAGCCTTCCGATAGCAATCAGCCCCAGCATTTT
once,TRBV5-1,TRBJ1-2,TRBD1,CASSFRTGDGYTF,TGCGCCAGCAGCTTTCGTACAGGGGATGGCTACACCTTC
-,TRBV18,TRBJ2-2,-,CASSRFWEVSNTGELFF,TGTGCCAGCTCTCGATTTTGGGAGGTGTCTAACACCGGGGAGCTGTTTTTT
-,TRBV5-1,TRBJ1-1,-,CASSGLPGQLNTEAFF,TGCGCCAGCAGCGGACTTCCGGGACAACTGAACACTGAAGCTTTCTTT
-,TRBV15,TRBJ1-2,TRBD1,CATSRDSTGAKNYGYTF,TGTGCCACCAGCAGAGATAGCACAGGGGCCAAGAACTATGGCTACACCTTC
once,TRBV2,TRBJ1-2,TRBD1,CASSDRTGMRGYTF,TGTGCCAGCAGTGACCGGACAGGGATGAGGGGCTACACCTTC
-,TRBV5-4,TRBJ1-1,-,CASSLVGQLNTEAFF,TGTGCCAGCAGCTTGGTAGGACAGTTAAACACTGAAGCTTTCTTT
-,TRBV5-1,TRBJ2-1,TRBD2,CASSLGVAGGDEQFF,TGCGCCAGCAGCTTGGGAGTAGCGGGGGGTGATGAGCAGTTCTTC
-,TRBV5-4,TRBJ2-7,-,CASSSLYEQYF,TGTGCCAGCAGCTCCCTCTACGAGCAGTACTTC
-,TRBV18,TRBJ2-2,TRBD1,CASSPPQAGARGRELFF,TGTGCCAGCTCACCGCCCCAGGCCGGGGCAAGGGGGCGGGAGCTGTTTTTT
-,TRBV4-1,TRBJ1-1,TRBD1,CASSQPTGEAHARLNTEAFF,TGCGCCAGCAGCCAACCGACAGGGGAAGCACACGCGCGATTGAACACTGAAGCTTTCTTT
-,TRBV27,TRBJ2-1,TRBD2,CASSVGTSGFYNEQFF,TGTGCCAGCAGCGTGGGGACTAGCGGGTTCTACAATGAGCAGTTCTTC
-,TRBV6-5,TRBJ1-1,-,CASRKGQVNTEAFF,TGTGCCAGCAGGAAAGGACAAGTGAACACTGAAGCTTTCTTT
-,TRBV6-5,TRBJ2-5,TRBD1,CASSSWGQQETQYF,TGTGCCAGCAGTTCTTGGGGACAGCAAGAGACCCAGTACTTC
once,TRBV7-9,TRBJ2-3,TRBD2,CASSWRASGVDTQYF,TGTGCCAGCAGCTGGAGGGCTAGCGGGGTGGATACGCAGTATTTT
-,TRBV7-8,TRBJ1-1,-,CASSLSRSTEAFF,TGTGCCAGCAGCTTAAGTAGGAGCACTGAAGCTTTCTTT
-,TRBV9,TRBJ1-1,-,CASSVEGGRANTEAFF,TGTGCCAGCAGCGTAGAAGGAGGTAGGGCTAACACTGAAGCTTTCTTT
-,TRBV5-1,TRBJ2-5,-,CASSLASAQIGGWETQYF,TGCGCCAGCAGCTTGGCGTCAGCCCAAATAGGGGGATGGGAGACCCAGTACTTC
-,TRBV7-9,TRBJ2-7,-,CASSLAGGSWGTYEQYF,TGTGCCAGCAGCTTAGCAGGAGGCAGTTGGGGAACCTACGAGCAGTACTTC
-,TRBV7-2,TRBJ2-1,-,CASSLAGGDYNEQFF,TGTGCCAGCAGCTTAGCAGGGGGTGACTACAATGAGCAGTTCTTC
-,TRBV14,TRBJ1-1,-,CASSPRGYNTEAFF,TGTGCCAGCAGCCCTAGGGGGTACAACACTGAAGCTTTCTTT
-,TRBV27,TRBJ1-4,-,CASSPQGSNEKLFF,TGTGCCAGCAGTCCCCAGGGTTCAAATGAAAAACTGTTTTTT
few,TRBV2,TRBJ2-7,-,CASSRDYEQYF,TGTGCCAGCAGCCGGGACTACGAGCAGTACTTC
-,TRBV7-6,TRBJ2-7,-,CASSLGGQPYEQYF,TGTGCCAGCAGCCTGGGCGGACAACCCTACGAGCAGTACTTC
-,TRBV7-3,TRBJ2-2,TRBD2,CASSSRRLAGQTGELFF,TGTGCCAGCAGCTCCCGCCGACTAGCGGGACAAACCGGGGAGCTGTTTTTT
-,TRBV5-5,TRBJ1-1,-,CASSLQANTEAFF,TGTGCCAGCAGCTTGCAGGCGAACACTGAAGCTTTCTTT
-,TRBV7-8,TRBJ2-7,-,CASSLLDTSGLGYEQYF,TGTGCCAGCAGCTTATTGGACACATCGGGCTTAGGGTACGAGCAGTACTTC
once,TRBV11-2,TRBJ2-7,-,CASSFLSGSAQIYEQYF,TGTGCCAGCAGCTTCTTATCAGGGTCAGCCCAAATCTACGAGCAGTACTTC
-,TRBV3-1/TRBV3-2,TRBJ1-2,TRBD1,CASSRTGAQYGYTF,TGTGCCAGCAGCCGGACAGGGGCGCAGTATGGCTACACCTTC
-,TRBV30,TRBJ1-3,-,CAWSVTGSGNTIYF,TGTGCCTGGAGTGTCACAGGCTCTGGAAACACCATATATTTT
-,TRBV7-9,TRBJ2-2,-,CAPYGLTGELFF,TGTGCCCCCTACGGTCTCACCGGGGAGCTGTTTTTT
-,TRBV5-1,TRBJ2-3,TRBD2,CASSLGTFFTSLAGGRTDTQYF,TGCGCCAGCAGCTTGGGGACCTTCTTTACCTCCCTAGCGGGAGGGCGAACAGATACGCAGTATTTT
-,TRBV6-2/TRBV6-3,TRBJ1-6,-,CASSYGGSYNSPLHF,TGTGCCAGCAGTTACGGGGGGTCCTATAATTCACCCCTCCACTTT
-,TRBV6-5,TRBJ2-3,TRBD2,CASSSGGMTDTQYF,TGTGCCAGCAGTAGCGGGGGGATGACAGATACGCAGTATTTT
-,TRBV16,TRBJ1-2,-,CASSQSLTVSTGYTF,TGTGCCAGCAGCCAATCTCTCACAGTGTCGACTGGCTACACCTTC
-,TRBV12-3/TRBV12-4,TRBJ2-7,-,CASSVQAYYEQYF,TGTGCCAGCAGTGTCCAGGCATACTACGAGCAGTACTTC
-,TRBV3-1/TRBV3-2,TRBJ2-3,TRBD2,CASSQDLGGTSGESTDTQYF,TGTGCCAGCAGCCAAGATCTAGGGGGGACTAGCGGAGAAAGCACAGATACGCAGTATTTT
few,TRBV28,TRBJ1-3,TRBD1,CASSQGQGDRNTIYF,TGTGCCAGCAGCCAGGGACAGGGGGATAGAAACACCATATATTTT
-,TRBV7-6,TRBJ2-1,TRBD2,CASSLGSSGGMNEQFF,TGTGCCAGCAGCTTAGGTTCTAGCGGTGGAATGAATGAGCAGTTCTTC
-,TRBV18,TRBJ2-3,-,CASSPVPLSTDTQYF,TGTGCCAGCTCTCCTGTTCCTCTTAGCACAGATACGCAGTATTTT
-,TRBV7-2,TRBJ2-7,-,CASSASQGNYEQYF,TGTGCCAGCAGCGCGAGCCAGGGGAACTACGAGCAGTACTTC
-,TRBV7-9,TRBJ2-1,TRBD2,CASSSGLAGGGSSYNEQFF,TGTGCCAGCAGCTCCGGACTAGCGGGAGGAGGTAGCTCCTACAATGAGCAGTTCTTC
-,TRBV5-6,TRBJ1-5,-,CASSLSAGFNQPQHF,TGTGCCAGCAGCTTGAGTGCAGGATTCAATCAGCCCCAGCATTTT
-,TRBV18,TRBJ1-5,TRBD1,CASSPAKYLRTGMDQPQHF,TGTGCCAGCTCACCAGCTAAGTATTTAAGGACAGGGATGGATCAGCCCCAGCATTTT
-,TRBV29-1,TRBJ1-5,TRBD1,CSAQTGVGNQPQHF,TGCAGCGCACAGACAGGGGTGGGTAATCAGCCCCAGCATTTT